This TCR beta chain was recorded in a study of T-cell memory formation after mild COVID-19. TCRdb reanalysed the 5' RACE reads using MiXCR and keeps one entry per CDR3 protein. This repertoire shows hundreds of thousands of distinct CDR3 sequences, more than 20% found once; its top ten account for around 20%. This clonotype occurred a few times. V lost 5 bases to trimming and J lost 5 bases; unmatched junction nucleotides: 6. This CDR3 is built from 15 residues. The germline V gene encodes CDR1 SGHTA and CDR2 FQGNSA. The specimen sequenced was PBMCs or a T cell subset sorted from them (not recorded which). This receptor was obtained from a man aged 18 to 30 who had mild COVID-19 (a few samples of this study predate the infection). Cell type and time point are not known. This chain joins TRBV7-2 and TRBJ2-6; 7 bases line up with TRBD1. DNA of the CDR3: TGTGCCAGCAGCCCCCACAGGGGACGGGCCAACGTCCTGACTTTC. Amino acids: CASSPHRGRANVLTF.